Sequencing of this TCR beta chain was carried out in a study of human T cells and chemical hapten exposure. Germline V lookup: CDR1 SGHTS, CDR2 YDEGEE. The CDR3 has 14 residues. With 7 bases clipped from V and 6 bases from J, the junction kept 12 bases outside the gene matches. Individual cDNA molecules (in the library) carried attached unique molecular identifiers. TCRdb redid the calling of the RACE reads with MiXCR, one entry per CDR3 protein. The sample yields roughly 380,000 distinct CDR3 sequences, 4% to 6% seen once. Time point: pre-sensitization, week 0. The treatment here: therapeutic diphenylcyclopropenone sensitization with weekly scalp DPC. This clonotype was seen repeatedly, ten times or more.

This TCR derives from a woman in her forties or fifties with alopecia areata. Some clones in this sample may be carry-over from other donors' samples. The chain carries TRBV5-8 and TRBJ1-1; 7 bases align to TRBD1. Sequences were derived from whole blood, sampled in connection with sensitization to the hapten diphenylcyclopropenone (DPC). This chain's CDR3 is CASPDGAGGSEAFF. CDR3 DNA sequence: TGTGCCAGCCCGGATGGGGCAGGGGGTTCTGAAGCTTTCTTT.